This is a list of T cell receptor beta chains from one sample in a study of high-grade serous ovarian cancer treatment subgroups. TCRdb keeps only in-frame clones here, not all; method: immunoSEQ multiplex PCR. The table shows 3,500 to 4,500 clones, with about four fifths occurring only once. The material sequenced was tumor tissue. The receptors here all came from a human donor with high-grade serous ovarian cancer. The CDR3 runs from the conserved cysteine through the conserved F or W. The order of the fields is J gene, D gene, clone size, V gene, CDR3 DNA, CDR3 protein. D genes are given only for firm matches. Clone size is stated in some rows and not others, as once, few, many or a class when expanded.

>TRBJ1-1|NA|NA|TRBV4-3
TGCGCCAGCAGTCACGTATTAGGGAACACTGAAGCTTTCTTT
CASSHVLGNTEAFF
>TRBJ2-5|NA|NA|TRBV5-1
TGCGCCAGCAGCTTGGGTTCCTTGGGATCTTCCGAGACCCAGTACTTC
CASSLGSLGSSETQYF
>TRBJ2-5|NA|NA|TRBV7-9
TGTGCCAGCAGCATGAGGGGAGGAGAGACCCAGTACTTC
CASSMRGGETQYF
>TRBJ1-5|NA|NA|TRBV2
TGTGCCAGCAGTGGGGGGGGGAATAGCAATCAGCCCCAGCATTTT
CASSGGGNSNQPQHF
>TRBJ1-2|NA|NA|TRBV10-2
TGCGCCAGCGGTGGGAGGCTGAACTATGGCTACACCTTC
CASGGRLNYGYTF
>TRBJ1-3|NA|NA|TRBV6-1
TGTGCCAGCAGTGAAGCAGGGTTCGACACCATATATTTT
CASSEAGFDTIYF
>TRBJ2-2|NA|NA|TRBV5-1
TGCGCCAGCAGGATTCAAACACAGGGCGGGGAGCTGTTTTTT
CASRIQTQGGELFF
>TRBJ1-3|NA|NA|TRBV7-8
TGTGCCAGCAGCCAAGGCCGGGCTGGAAACACCATATATTTT
CASSQGRAGNTIYF
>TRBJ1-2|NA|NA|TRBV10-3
TGTGCCATCTCCAGGGTAGACTATGGCTACACCTTC
CAISRVDYGYTF
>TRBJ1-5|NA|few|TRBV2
TGTGCCAGCAGTACAGGGATCAATCAGCCCCAGCATTTT
CASSTGINQPQHF
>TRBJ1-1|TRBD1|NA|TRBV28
TGTGCCAGCAGTTTATTTCCAGGGGGCACGAACACTGAAGCTTTCTTT
CASSLFPGGTNTEAFF
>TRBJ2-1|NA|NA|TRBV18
TGTGCCAGCTCACCACCGAGCCGGAGCTCCTACAATGAGCAGTTCTTC
CASSPPSRSSYNEQFF
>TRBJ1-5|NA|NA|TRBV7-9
TGTGCCAGCAGCTTTGGAGGGGTCGGTCAGCCCCAGCATTTT
CASSFGGVGQPQHF
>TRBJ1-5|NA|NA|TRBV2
TGTGCCAGCAGCAACGCCCCTAGGACAAGCAATCAGCCCCAGCATTTT
CASSNAPRTSNQPQHF
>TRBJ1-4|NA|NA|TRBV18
TGTGCCAGCTCACCGCAGATTTCTAATGAAAAACTGTTTTTT
CASSPQISNEKLFF
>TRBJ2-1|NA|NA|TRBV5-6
TGTGCCAGCAGCTTCTCGAGCACAGGCTCCTACAATGAGCAGTTCTTC
CASSFSSTGSYNEQFF